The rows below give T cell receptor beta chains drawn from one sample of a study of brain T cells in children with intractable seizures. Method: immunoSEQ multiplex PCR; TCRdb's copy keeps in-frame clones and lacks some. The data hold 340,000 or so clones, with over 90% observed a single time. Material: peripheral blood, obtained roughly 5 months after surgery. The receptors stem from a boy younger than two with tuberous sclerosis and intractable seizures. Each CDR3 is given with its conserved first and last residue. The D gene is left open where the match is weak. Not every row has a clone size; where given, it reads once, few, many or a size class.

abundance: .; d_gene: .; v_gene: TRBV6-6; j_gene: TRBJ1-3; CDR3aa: CASSRLGPSGNTIYF; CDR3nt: TGTGCCAGCAGTAGGCTGGGACCCTCTGGAAACACCATATATTTT
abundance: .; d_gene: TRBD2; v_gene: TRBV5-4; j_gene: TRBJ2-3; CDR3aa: CASSLVLAGGDTQYF; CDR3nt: TGTGCCAGCAGCTTGGTTCTAGCGGGAGGAGATACGCAGTATTTT
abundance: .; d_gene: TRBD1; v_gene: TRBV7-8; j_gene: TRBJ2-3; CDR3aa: CASSREPGQGPDTQYF; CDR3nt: TGTGCCAGCAGCCGAGAGCCGGGACAGGGGCCAGATACGCAGTATTTT
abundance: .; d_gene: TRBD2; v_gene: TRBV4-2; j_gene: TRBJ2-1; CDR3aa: CASSQDPLTSGHNEQFF; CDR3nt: TGTGCCAGCAGCCAAGATCCCTTGACTAGCGGCCACAATGAGCAGTTCTTC
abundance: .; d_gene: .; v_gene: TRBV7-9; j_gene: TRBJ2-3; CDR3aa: CASSLFLGWGTDTQYF; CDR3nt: TGTGCCAGCAGCTTATTTCTGGGCTGGGGCACAGATACGCAGTATTTT
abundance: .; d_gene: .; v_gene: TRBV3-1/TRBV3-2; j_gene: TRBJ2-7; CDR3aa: CASSPPGAWDYEQYF; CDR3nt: TGTGCCAGCAGCCCTCCGGGAGCGTGGGACTACGAGCAGTACTTC
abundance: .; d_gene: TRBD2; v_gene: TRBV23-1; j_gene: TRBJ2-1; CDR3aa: CASSPIAHLAGVTYNEQFF; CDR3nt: TGCGCCAGCAGTCCCATAGCGCACCTAGCGGGAGTGACCTACAATGAGCAGTTCTTC
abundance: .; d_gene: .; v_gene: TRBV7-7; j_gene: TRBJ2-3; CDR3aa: CASTERDTQYF; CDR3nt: TGTGCTAGCACCGAGAGGGATACGCAGTATTTT
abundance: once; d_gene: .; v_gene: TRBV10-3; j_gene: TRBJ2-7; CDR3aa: CAISEGTGRFYEQYF; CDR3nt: TGTGCCATCAGTGAGGGAACCGGCAGATTCTACGAGCAGTACTTC
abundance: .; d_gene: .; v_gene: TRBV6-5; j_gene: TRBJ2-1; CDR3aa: CASSYSAGEQGFF; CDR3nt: TGTGCCAGCAGTTACTCGGCTGGGGAGCAGGGGTTCTTC
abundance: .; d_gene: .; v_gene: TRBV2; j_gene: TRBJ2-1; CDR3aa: CASSARGPYNEQFF; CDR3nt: TGTGCCAGCAGTGCTAGAGGACCTTACAATGAGCAGTTCTTC
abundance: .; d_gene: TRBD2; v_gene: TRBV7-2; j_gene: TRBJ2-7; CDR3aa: CASSFPRGGHYEQYF; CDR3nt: TGTGCCAGCAGCTTCCCCCGGGGGGGCCACTACGAGCAGTACTTC
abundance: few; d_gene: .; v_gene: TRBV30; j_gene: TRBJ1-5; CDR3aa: CAWSSSGNQPQHF; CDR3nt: TGTGCCTGGAGCAGCTCAGGGAATCAGCCCCAGCATTTT
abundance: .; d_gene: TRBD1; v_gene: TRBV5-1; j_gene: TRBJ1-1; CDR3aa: CASSLKGADTEAFF; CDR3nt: TGCGCCAGCAGCTTGAAGGGGGCAGACACTGAAGCTTTCTTT
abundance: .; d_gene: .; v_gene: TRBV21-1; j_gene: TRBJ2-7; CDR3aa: CASSKKRTGGEQYF; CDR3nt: TGTGCCAGCAGCAAAAAAAGGACAGGGGGCGAGCAGTACTTC
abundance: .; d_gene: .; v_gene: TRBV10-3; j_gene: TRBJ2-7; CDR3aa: CAIRQAYEQYF; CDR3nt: TGTGCCATCCGGCAGGCCTACGAGCAGTACTTC
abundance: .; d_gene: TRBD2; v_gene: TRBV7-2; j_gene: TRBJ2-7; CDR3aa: CASSLRASGGKSSYEQYF; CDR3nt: TGTGCCAGCAGCTTACGCGCTAGCGGGGGGAAAAGCTCCTACGAGCAGTACTTC
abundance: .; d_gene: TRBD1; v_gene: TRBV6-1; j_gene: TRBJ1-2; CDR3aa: CASSERGTGRTF; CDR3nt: TGTGCCAGCAGTGAAAGAGGGACAGGGAGGACCTTC
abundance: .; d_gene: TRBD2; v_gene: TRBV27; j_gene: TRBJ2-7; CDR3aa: CASSTAGAPSEQYF; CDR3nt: TGTGCCAGCAGTACAGCGGGGGCCCCCTCTGAGCAGTACTTC
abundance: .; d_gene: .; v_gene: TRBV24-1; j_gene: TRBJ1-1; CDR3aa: CATSQGLMGEAFF; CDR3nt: TGTGCCACCAGTCAGGGGCTTATGGGTGAAGCTTTCTTT
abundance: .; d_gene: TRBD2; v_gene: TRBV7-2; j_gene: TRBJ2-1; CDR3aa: CASSLVRAGTSGSDEQFF; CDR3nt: TGTGCCAGCAGCTTAGTTCGCGCCGGGACTAGCGGGAGTGATGAGCAGTTCTTC
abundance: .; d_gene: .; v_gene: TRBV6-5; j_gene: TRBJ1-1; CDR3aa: CASPARVLNTEAFF; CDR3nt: TGTGCCAGCCCCGCGCGGGTCTTGAACACTGAAGCTTTCTTT
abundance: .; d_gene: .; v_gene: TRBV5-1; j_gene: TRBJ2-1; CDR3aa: CASSLEGTGSSYNEQFF; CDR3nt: TGCGCCAGCAGCTTGGAGGGGACGGGAAGCTCCTACAATGAGCAGTTCTTC
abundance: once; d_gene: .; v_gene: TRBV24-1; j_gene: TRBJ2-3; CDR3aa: CATSDYESTDTQYF; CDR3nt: TGTGCCACCAGTGATTACGAGAGCACAGATACGCAGTATTTT
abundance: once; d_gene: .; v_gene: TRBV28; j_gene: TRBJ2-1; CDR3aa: CASSLLGGKTYNEQFF; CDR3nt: TGTGCCAGCAGTTTATTGGGCGGGAAGACCTACAATGAGCAGTTCTTC
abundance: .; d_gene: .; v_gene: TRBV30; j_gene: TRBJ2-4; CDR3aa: CAWSDRAKNIQYF; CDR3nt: TGTGCCTGGAGTGACAGGGCCAAAAACATTCAGTACTTC
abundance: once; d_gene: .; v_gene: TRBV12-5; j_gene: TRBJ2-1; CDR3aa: CASGLNKNNEQFF; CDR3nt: TGTGCTAGTGGTTTGAACAAAAACAATGAGCAGTTCTTC
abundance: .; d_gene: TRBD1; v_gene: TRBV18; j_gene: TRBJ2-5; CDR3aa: CASSPRTGPGETQYF; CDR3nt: TGTGCCAGCTCTCCTCGGACAGGGCCAGGAGAGACCCAGTACTTC
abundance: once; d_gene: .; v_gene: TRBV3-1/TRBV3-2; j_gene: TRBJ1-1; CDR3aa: CASSQVFGGQEAFF; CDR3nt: TGTGCCAGCAGCCAAGTATTCGGCGGGCAGGAAGCTTTCTTT
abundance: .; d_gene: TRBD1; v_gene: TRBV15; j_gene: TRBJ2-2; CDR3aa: CATGQGTGELFF; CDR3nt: TGTGCCACCGGACAGGGCACCGGGGAGCTGTTTTTT
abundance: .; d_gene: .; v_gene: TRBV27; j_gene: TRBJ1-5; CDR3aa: CASRSETGNQPQHF; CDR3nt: TGTGCCAGCAGGAGCGAAACAGGGAATCAGCCCCAGCATTTT